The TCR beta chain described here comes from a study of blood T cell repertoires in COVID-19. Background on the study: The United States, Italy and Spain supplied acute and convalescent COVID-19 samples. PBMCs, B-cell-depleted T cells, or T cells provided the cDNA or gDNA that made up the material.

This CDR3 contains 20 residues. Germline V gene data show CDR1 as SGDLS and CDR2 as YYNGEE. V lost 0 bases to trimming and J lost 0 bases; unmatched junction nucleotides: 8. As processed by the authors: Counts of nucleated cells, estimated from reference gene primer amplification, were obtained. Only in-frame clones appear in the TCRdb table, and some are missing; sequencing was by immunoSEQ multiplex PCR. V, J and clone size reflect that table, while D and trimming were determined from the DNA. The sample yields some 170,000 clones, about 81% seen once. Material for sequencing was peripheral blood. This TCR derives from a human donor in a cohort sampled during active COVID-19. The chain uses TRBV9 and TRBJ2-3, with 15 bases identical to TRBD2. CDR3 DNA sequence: TGTGCCAGCAGCGTAGAGGGGACTAGCGGGGGGACTTTCAGCACAGATACGCAGTATTTT. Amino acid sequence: CASSVEGTSGGTFSTDTQYF.